The entry below describes one T cell receptor (beta chain). Its antigen is not known. These data come from a study of T cells expressing NK-cell markers. Study-level information: Most of the eight sequenced donors were HCMV-seropositive; one was seronegative.

TCR beta libraries carry UMIs added by 5'RACE template switching. TCRdb reworked the 5' RACE reads into one entry per CDR3 protein, no DNA. This listing includes 350,000 to 450,000 distinct CDR3 sequences. Germline assignment: CDR1 SGHAT and CDR2 FQNNGV. The CDR3 has 21 amino acids. Study-wide results and limits: The leading position in the CD3+CD56-NKG2C+ fraction of several donors also went to these clonotypes. In about six donors, dominant CD3+CD56+NKG2C+ clones formed roughly 1.0-7.5% of CD8+ cells.

The material sequenced was blood T cells: a sorted CD56 or NKG2C T cell subset, CD4+ or CD8+ T cells, or bulk PBMC T cells (not recorded which). This rearrangement joins TRBV11-2 to TRBJ2-3; the D call of TRBD2 rests on TCRdb alone, since no DNA is present to check it. The receptor's source is a man aged 18 to 69 in good health. CDR3 in amino acids: CASSARPHTGLAGTYTDTQYF.